This T cell receptor beta chain came from a study of vaccination and CD4 T cells after COVID-19. TCRdb called the PCR reads again in MiXCR, with one record for every CDR3 protein. The sample includes 15,000 to 17,000 distinct CDR3 sequences, around 66% seen only once; the top ten take about 1.1%. Comment on this clonotype: The target antigen is unknown.

Per germline, CDR1 LNHDA and CDR2 SQIVND (reference sequence). J gave up 4 bases and V 5 bases, and 6 bases lay outside the gene matches. This CDR3 has 15 residues. General study points: Recorded median SARS-CoV-2-reactive clonotype numbers increased from approximately 21 to 38 without reaching significance. Convalescent patients displayed a median roughly 90% of reactive clones emerging only post-vaccination. When vaccine-specific clones from convalescent patients were examined, 304 of 307 were spike mono-reactive.

The J gene is TRBJ2-3, the V gene TRBV19, with TRBD1 matching over 10 bases. The material sequenced was CD4+ T cells from blood, taken after SARS-CoV-2 vaccination. The TCR comes from a human donor who had recovered from COVID-19. The CDR3 DNA reads TGTGCCAGTAGTCACCGGGACAGGGGAGCAGATACGCAGTATTTT. Translated, it gives CASSHRDRGADTQYF.